One TCR beta chain is described in this entry. The antigen remains unidentified. This record comes from a study of cytomegalovirus exposure and HLA in healthy donors. The overall study: Among several hundred genotyped donors, roughly 81% fell in the Caucasian-associated ancestry cluster.

In germline, CDR1 is LNHDA, CDR2 SQIVND (reference sequence). The CDR3 totals 13 residues. V lost 7 bases to trimming and J lost 7 bases, with 13 bases between them. Study results and caveats: Earlier analysis found most TCR beta V segments productive about 87% or about 30% of the time. As a later analysis showed, several of the most significant clusters appeared to be linked to common viral pathogens.

Amplification used 60 Vbeta primers and 13 Jbeta primers. Produced via immunoSEQ multiplex PCR; TCRdb's table is partial and in-frame only. The data hold under 95,000 clones, with roughly 83% observed a single time. This clonotype was obtained from a woman in her thirties or forties in good health and CMV-seropositive. The specimen sequenced was PBMCs. The chain couples TRBV19 to TRBJ1-4; weak D call: TRBD1 (6 bases). The chain's CDR3 is CASIGGHGEKLFF. CDR3 bases: TGTGCCAGTATAGGGGGACACGGTGAAAAACTGTTTTTT. Filled out from reference TRBV19 and TRBJ1-4, the complete variable domain reads DGGITQSPKYLFRKEGQNVTLSCEQNLNHDAMYWYRQDPGQGLRLIYYSQIVNDFQKGDIAEGYSVSREKKESFPLTVTSAQKNPTAFYLCASIGGHGEKLFFGSGTQLSVL.